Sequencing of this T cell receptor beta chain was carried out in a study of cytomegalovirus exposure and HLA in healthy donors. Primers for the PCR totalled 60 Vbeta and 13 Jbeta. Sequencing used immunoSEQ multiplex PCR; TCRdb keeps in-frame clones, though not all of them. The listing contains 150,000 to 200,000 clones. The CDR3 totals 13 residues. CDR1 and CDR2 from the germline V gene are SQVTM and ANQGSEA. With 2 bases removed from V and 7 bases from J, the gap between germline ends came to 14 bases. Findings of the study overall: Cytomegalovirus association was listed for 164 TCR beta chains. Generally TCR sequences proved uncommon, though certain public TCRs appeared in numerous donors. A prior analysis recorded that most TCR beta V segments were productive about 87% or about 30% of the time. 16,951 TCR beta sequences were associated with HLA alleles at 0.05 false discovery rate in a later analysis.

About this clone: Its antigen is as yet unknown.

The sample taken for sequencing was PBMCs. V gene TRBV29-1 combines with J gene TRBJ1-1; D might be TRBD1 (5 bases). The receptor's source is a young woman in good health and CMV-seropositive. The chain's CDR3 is CSVERQLSREAFF. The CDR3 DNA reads TGCAGCGTTGAAAGACAGTTGAGTCGTGAAGCTTTCTTT.